This TCR beta chain was profiled in a study of shared clonotypes between healthy human individuals. Background on the study: Contributing individuals were two females and a few males aged 18 to 49.

General study points: All-four-donor shared clonotypes had higher generation probabilities than non-shared clonotypes did.

The V and J ends lost 3 bases and 4 bases respectively, with 9 bases between them. CDR1 and CDR2 from the germline V gene are MDHEN and SYDVKM. The CDR3 contains 13 residues. A CD45RA+ naive subset and a CD45RA-negative memory subset were split from CD4+ cells. When replicate PCRs were run on sorted subsets, they used 200 to 250 ng DNA, about 30,000 T cell genomes. The data were produced by immunoSEQ multiplex PCR, yet TCRdb's version contains in-frame clones alone and is incomplete. The sample carries approximately 1,000,000 clones, approximately 75% recorded once. Notes on this clone: Its antigen is unknown.

Specimen: memory CD4+ T cells from PBMCs. Regarding subset: CD45RA-negative fraction. The sequence came from a young man in good health. Some clones in this sample may be carry-over from other donors' samples. The chain employs TRBV28 and TRBJ1-2; D is unclear. The CDR3 nucleotides are TGTGCCAGCAGTTTTGTTTCGGCCTATGGCTACACCTTC. Translated: CASSFVSAYGYTF.